This T cell receptor (beta chain) was sequenced in a study of blood T cell repertoires in COVID-19. About the study: COVID-19 samples collected from the United States, Italy and Spain covered acute and convalescent phases. PBMCs, B-cell-depleted T cells, or T cells were the source of the cDNA or gDNA that made up the material.

Per the original methods: It was from reference gene primer amplification that nucleated cell counts were estimated. TCRdb's table, derived via immunoSEQ multiplex PCR, lists solely in-frame clones and lacks some. The DNA gave D and trimming, while V, J and clone size come from that table. The table includes 100,000 or so clones, about 80% detected once. Germline CDR1 is SGHRS and CDR2 is YFSETQ. The CDR3 consists of 13 residues. With 4 bases removed from V and 1 base from J, the gap between germline ends came to 9 bases. The TCR comes from a man in his 60s with acute or convalescent COVID-19. Sample: peripheral blood. The chain is built from TRBV5-1 and TRBJ2-7; D unclear. The CDR3 protein is CASSRDLSYEQYF. CDR3 coding DNA: TGCGCCAGCAGCAGAGACTTATCCTACGAGCAGTACTTC. Full variable domain (outside the CDR3, taken from reference TRBV5-1 and TRBJ2-7): KAGVTQTPRYLIKTRGQQVTLSCSPISGHRSVSWYQQTPGQGLQFLFEYFSETQRNKGNFPGRFSGRQFSNSRSEMNVSTLELGDSALYLCASSRDLSYEQYFGPGTRLTVT.